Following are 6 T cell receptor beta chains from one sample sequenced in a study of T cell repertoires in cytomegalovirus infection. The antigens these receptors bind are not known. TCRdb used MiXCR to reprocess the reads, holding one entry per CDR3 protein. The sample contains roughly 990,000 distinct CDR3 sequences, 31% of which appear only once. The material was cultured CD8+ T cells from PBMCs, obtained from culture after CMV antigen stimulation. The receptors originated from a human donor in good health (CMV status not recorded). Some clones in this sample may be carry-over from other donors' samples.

DNA for the CDR3: TGTGCCAGTAGTATGTCGGCAGGGGGTTCCTACGAGCAGTACGTC. Its protein is CASSMSAGGSYEQYV. The chain joins TRBV19 to TRBJ2-7, with 7 bases matching TRBD1. V shed 3 bases and J 1 base; nucleotides not matched to a gene: 6. This CDR3 is 15 amino acids long. Per the germline V gene, CDR1 is LNHDA and CDR2 is SQIVND (reference sequence).

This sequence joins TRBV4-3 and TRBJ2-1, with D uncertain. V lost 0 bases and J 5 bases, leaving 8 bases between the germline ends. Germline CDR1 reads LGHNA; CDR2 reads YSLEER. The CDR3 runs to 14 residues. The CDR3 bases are TGCGCCAGCAGCCAAGATGGGCATAACAATGAGCAGTTCTTC. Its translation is CASSQDGHNNEQFF.

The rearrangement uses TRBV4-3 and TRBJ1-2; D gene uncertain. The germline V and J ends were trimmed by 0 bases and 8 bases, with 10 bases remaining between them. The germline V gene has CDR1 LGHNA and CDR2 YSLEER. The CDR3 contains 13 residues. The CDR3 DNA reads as TGCGCCAGCAGCCAAGACCTAAGGACCGGCTACACCTTC. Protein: CASSQDLRTGYTF.

Here the CDR3 reads CSGTLTGGAYNEQFF. The CDR3 region has the DNA TGCAGCGGGACCCTTACAGGGGGCGCCTACAATGAGCAGTTCTTC. The chain links TRBV29-1 to TRBJ2-1, with 9 bases identical to TRBD1. Germline V gene sequence: CDR1 SQVTM, CDR2 ANQGSEA. The CDR3 sequence is 15 residues long. V was pared by 7 bases and J by 2 bases, with 9 bases of the junction left unmatched.

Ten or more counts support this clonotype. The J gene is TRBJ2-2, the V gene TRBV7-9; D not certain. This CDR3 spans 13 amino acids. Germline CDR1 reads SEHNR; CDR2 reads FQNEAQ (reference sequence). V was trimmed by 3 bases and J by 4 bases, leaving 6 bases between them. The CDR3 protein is CASSFRSTGELFF. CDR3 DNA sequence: TGTGCCAGCAGCTTCAGATCCACCGGGGAGCTGTTTTTT. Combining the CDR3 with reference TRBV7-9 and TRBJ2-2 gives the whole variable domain DTGVSQNPRHKITKRGQNVTFRCDPISEHNRLYWYRQTLGQGPEFLTYFQNEAQLEKSRLLSDRFSAERPKGSFSTLEIQRTEQGDSAMYLCASSFRSTGELFFGEGSRLTVL.

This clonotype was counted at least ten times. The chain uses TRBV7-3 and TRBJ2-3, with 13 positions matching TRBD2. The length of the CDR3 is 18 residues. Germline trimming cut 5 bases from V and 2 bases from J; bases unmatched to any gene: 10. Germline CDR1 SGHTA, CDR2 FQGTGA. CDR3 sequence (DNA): TGTGCCAGCAGCCTGACTAGCGGGGGGCTCCGACTCACAGATACGCAGTATTTT. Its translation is CASSLTSGGLRLTDTQYF.